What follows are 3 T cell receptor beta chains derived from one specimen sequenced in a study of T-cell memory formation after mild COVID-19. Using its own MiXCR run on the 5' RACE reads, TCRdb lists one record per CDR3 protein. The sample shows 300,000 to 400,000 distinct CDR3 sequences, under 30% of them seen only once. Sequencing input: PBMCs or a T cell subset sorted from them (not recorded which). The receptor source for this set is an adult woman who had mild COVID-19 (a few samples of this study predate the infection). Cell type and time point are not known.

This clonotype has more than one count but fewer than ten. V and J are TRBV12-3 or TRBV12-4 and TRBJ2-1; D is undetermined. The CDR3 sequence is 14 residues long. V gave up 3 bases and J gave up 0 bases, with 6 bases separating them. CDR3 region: CASSFVSSYNEQFF. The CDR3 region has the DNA TGTGCCAGCAGTTTTGTAAGCTCCTACAATGAGCAGTTCTTC.

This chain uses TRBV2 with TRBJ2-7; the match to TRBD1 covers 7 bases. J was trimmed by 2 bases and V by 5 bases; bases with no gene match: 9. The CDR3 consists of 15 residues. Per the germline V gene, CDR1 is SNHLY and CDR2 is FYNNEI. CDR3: CASSPGGMGTYEQYF. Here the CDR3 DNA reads TGTGCCAGCAGTCCAGGGGGAATGGGAACCTACGAGCAGTACTTC.

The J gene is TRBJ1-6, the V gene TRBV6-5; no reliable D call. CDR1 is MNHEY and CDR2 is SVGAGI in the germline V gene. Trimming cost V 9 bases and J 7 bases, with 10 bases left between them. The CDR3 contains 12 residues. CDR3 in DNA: TGTGCCAGTTCCCGCGGGAATTCACCCCTCCACTTT. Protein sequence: CASSRGNSPLHF.